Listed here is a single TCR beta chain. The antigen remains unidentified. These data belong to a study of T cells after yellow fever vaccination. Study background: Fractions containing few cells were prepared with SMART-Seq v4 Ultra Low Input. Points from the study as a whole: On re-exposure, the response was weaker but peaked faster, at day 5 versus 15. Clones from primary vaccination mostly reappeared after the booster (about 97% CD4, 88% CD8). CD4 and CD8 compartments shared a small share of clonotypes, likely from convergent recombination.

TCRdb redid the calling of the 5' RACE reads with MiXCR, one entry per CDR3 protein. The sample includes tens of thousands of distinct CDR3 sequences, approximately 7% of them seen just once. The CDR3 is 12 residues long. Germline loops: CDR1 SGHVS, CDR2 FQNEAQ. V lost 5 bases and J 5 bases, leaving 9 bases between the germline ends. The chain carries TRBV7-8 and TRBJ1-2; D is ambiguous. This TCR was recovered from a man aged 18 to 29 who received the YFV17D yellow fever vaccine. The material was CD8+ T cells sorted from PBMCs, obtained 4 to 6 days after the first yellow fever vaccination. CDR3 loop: CASSQEGYGYTF. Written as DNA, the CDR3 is TGTGCCAGCAGCCAAGAGGGTTATGGCTACACCTTC.